The 17 T cell receptor beta chains below were found in one sample sequenced in a study of response to subunit inactivated influenza vaccine. TCRdb reprocessed the RT-PCR reads via MiXCR and lists one record per CDR3 protein. This sample carries about 780,000 distinct CDR3 sequences, less than 20% of them seen once, and the ten largest clones take 11%. Material: PBMCs from blood, obtained more than 4 days after vaccination. The receptors were sampled from a man in his fifties or sixties who received an inactivated influenza vaccine.

The chain employs TRBV20-1 and TRBJ2-1, with TRBD2 matching over 10 bases. J gave up 5 bases and V 5 bases, and 6 bases lay outside the gene matches. Germline values: CDR1 DFQATT, CDR2 SNEGSKA (reference sequence). CDR3 length equals 14 residues. This CDR3 is CSASSGRANNEQFF. The CDR3 coding sequence is TGCAGTGCTTCAAGCGGGAGGGCCAACAATGAGCAGTTCTTC.

This clonotype was counted only a few times. The chain recombines TRBV7-9 with TRBJ2-5; 8 nucleotides match TRBD1. Trimming at V came to 5 bases and at J to 2 bases, leaving 7 bases not matched to a gene. The germline CDR1 and CDR2 sequences are SEHNR and FQNEAQ (reference sequence). The CDR3 totals 15 residues. CDR3 sequence: CASSAYRDRQETQYF. The CDR3 coding sequence is TGTGCCAGCAGCGCATACCGGGACAGGCAAGAGACCCAGTACTTC.

This clonotype has just a few counts. The chain couples TRBV5-1 to TRBJ1-1, with D hard to call. The germline V gene encodes CDR1 SGHRS and CDR2 YFSETQ. The CDR3 consists of 13 residues. The germline V and J ends were trimmed by 4 bases and 1 base, with 8 bases remaining between them. The CDR3: CASSNSKNTEAFF. Written as DNA, the CDR3 is TGCGCCAGCAGCAATTCCAAGAACACTGAAGCTTTCTTT.

Here the CDR3 reads CSAARGTDTQYF. CDR3 DNA sequence: TGCAGTGCGGCCCGCGGCACAGATACGCAGTATTTT. This chain joins TRBV20-1 and TRBJ2-3, with no clear D. Germline CDR1 DFQATT, CDR2 SNEGSKA (reference sequence). Between the trimmed V and J ends, which lost 6 bases and 1 base, there was a span of 8 bases. The length of the CDR3 is 12 residues.

The V and J genes are TRBV20-1 and TRBJ2-4; 7 nucleotides align to TRBD2. The length of the CDR3 is 12 residues. Trimming removed 5 bases from V and 8 bases from J; junction bases left unmatched: 6. CDR1 and CDR2 (germline): DFQATT, SNEGSKA (reference sequence). DNA of the CDR3: TGCAGTGCTGGGGGGGACGACGACATTCAGTACTTC. Translated, it gives CSAGGDDDIQYF.

The V call is TRBV24-1, the J call TRBJ2-7; D is possibly TRBD2 (5 bases). Trimming stripped 4 bases from V and 2 bases from J, with 14 bases between. Germline values: CDR1 KGHDR, CDR2 SFDVKD. The CDR3 length is 15 residues. CDR3 sequence (DNA): TGTGCCACCAGTGAGGGCGGGCCCCGTACCTACGAGCAGTACTTC. Its protein is CATSEGGPRTYEQYF.

CDR3 DNA: TGCGCCAGCAGCCCCACCGGCGCGCAGTATTTT. Its protein is CASSPTGAQYF. The rearrangement uses TRBV5-1 and TRBJ2-3, with no clear D. Between the trimmed V and J ends, which lost 4 bases and 10 bases, there was a span of 10 bases. In germline, CDR1 is SGHRS, CDR2 YFSETQ. This CDR3 comprises 11 residues.

The chain recombines TRBV5-1 with TRBJ2-7, with 15 bases matching TRBD2. The CDR3 length is 18 residues. Trimming at V came to 3 bases and at J to 3 bases, leaving 10 bases not matched to a gene. In germline, CDR1 is SGHRS, CDR2 YFSETQ. The CDR3 DNA sequence: TGCGCCAGCAGCTCCGGACTAGCGGGAGGGCCCTCGTTCTACGAGCAGTACTTC. This codes for CASSSGLAGGPSFYEQYF.

The rearrangement joins TRBV29-1 to TRBJ2-1; maybe TRBD1 (6 bases). The ends were cut back, 6 bases at V and 5 bases at J, with 23 bases in the middle. Germline CDR1 and CDR2: SQVTM and ANQGSEA. The CDR3 extends over 16 amino acids. The CDR3 DNA is TGCAGCGTAGGGGGTATATGGGGCTCCCCAAACAATGAGCAGTTCTTC. The encoded protein is CSVGGIWGSPNNEQFF.

CDR3 bases: TGCAGTGCTGAAAGATACAATGAGCAGTTCTTC. Translating it yields CSAERYNEQFF. This chain uses TRBV20-1 with TRBJ2-1; D gene uncertain. Deletions cut 5 bases from V and 4 bases from J, with 6 bases between. CDR1 is DFQATT and CDR2 is SNEGSKA in the germline V gene (reference sequence). This CDR3 contains 11 residues.

V usage is TRBV12-3 or TRBV12-4 and J usage is TRBJ2-7; no clear D. The V and J ends lost 1 base and 0 bases respectively, with 10 bases between them. This CDR3 comprises 15 residues. The CDR3, as DNA: TGTGCCAGCAGTTTAGTCCCGCGACTCTCCTACGAGCAGTACTTC. Protein sequence: CASSLVPRLSYEQYF.

The chain recombines TRBV10-3 with TRBJ1-1; 11 bases align to TRBD1. Germline assignment: CDR1 ENHRY and CDR2 SYGVKD. The CDR3 length is 16 residues. V lost 6 bases to trimming and J lost 1 base; unmatched junction nucleotides: 7. CDR3 DNA sequence: TGTGCCATCAGCTACCGGGACAGGGGGACGAACACTGAAGCTTTCTTT. It yields the protein CAISYRDRGTNTEAFF.

This clonotype appeared a few times. This chain links TRBV11-2 with TRBJ2-7; D not certain. This CDR3 region has 12 residues. Germline V CDR1 and CDR2: SGHAT, FQNNGV. Deletions cut 8 bases from V and 3 bases from J, with 11 bases between. The CDR3 nucleotides are TGTGCCAGCGGTCAGTGGAGCTACGAGCAGTACTTC. Translated: CASGQWSYEQYF.

This chain connects TRBV12-3 or TRBV12-4 to TRBJ2-2, with a possible D match to TRBD2 (6 bases). This CDR3 comprises 17 residues. V was trimmed by 3 bases and J by 6 bases, leaving 20 bases between them. The CDR3 sequence: CASSFGFIGEDPGELFF. CDR3 DNA: TGTGCCAGCAGTTTTGGGTTTATAGGGGAGGATCCCGGGGAGCTGTTTTTT.

This clonotype has a handful of counts. V usage is TRBV27 and J usage is TRBJ1-5, with D perhaps TRBD1 (5 bases). Germline V gene data show CDR1 as MNHEY and CDR2 as SMNVEV (reference sequence). This CDR3 has 17 residues. V lost 5 bases, J lost 0 bases, and 17 bases lay in between. The CDR3 spells CASSLIGGTDSNQPQHF. The CDR3 DNA follows: TGTGCCAGCAGTCTCATTGGCGGGACTGATAGCAATCAGCCCCAGCATTTT.

The V gene is TRBV7-6, the J gene TRBJ2-2, with 11 bases that match TRBD1. The germline CDR1 and CDR2 sequences are SGHVS and FNYEAQ. The CDR3 has 17 amino acids. J lost 4 bases, V lost 2 bases, and 6 bases had no gene match. CDR3 DNA sequence: TGTGCCAGCAGCTTATATGCCGGGACAGGGGGCACCGGGGAGCTGTTTTTT. It yields the protein CASSLYAGTGGTGELFF.

This clonotype was seen only a few times. The chain combines TRBV20-1 with TRBJ2-5, with a possible D match to TRBD1 (6 bases). The V end was cut by 6 bases, the J end by 5 bases, with 19 bases between. The germline V gene encodes CDR1 DFQATT and CDR2 SNEGSKA (reference sequence). The CDR3 consists of 14 residues. CDR3 DNA: TGCAGTGCGCCCTATGACAGGCGCGTGGAGACCCAGTACTTC. Its translation: CSAPYDRRVETQYF.